This T cell receptor beta chain was sequenced in a study of blood T cell repertoires in COVID-19. About the study: Specimens from acute and convalescent COVID-19 originated in the United States, Italy and Spain. The analysed material was cDNA or gDNA that came from T cells, B-cell-depleted T cells, or PBMCs.

Authors' analysis steps: For nucleated cells, counts were estimated from reference gene primer amplification. TCRdb's table, derived via immunoSEQ multiplex PCR, lists solely in-frame clones and lacks some. The V and J calls and clone size come from that table; D and trimming were worked out from the DNA. The table records 180,000 or so clones, 75% to 90% of them present only once. Trimming removed 6 bases from V and 9 bases from J, with 14 bases in between. In germline, CDR1 is LNHDA, CDR2 SQIVND (reference sequence). The CDR3 sequence is 12 residues long. This chain joins TRBV19 and TRBJ1-1; D gene ambiguous. The sample comprised peripheral blood. This clonotype originated in a woman in her sixties or seventies with acute or convalescent COVID-19. The CDR3 DNA is TGTGCCAGTAGGAGGGAAGAAGGGAAAGCTTTCTTT. Translated, it gives CASRREEGKAFF. The full variable domain, in which reference TRBV19 and TRBJ1-1 provide the parts outside the CDR3, is DGGITQSPKYLFRKEGQNVTLSCEQNLNHDAMYWYRQDPGQGLRLIYYSQIVNDFQKGDIAEGYSVSREKKESFPLTVTSAQKNPTAFYLCASRREEGKAFFGQGTRLTVV.